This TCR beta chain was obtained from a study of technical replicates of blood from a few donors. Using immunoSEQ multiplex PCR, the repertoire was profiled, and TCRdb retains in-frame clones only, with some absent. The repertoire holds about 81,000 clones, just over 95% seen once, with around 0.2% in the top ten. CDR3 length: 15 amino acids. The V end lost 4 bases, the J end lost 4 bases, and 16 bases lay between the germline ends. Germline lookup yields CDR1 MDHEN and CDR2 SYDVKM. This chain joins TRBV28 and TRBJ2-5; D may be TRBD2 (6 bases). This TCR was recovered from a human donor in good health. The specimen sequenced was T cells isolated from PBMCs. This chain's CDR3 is CASSSNRKAGETQYF. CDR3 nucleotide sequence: TGTGCCAGCAGTTCCAACCGAAAAGCGGGAGAGACCCAGTACTTC.